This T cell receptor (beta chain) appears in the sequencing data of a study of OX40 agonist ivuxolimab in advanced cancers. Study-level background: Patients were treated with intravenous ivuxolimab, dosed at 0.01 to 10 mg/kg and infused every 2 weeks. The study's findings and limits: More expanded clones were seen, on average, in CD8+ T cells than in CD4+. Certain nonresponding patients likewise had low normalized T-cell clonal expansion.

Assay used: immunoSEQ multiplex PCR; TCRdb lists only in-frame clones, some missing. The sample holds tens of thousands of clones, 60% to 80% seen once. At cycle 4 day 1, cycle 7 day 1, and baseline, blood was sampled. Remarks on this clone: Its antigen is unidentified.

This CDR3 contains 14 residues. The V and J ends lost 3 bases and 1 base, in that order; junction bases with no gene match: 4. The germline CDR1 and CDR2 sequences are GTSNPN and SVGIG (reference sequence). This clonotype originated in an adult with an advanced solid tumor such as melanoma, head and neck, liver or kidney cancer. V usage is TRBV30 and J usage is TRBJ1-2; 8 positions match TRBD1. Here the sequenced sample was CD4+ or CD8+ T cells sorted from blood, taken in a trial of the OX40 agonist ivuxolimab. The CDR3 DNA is TGTGCCTGGAGACCGGGACAGGTTAACTATGGCTACACCTTC. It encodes CAWRPGQVNYGYTF.